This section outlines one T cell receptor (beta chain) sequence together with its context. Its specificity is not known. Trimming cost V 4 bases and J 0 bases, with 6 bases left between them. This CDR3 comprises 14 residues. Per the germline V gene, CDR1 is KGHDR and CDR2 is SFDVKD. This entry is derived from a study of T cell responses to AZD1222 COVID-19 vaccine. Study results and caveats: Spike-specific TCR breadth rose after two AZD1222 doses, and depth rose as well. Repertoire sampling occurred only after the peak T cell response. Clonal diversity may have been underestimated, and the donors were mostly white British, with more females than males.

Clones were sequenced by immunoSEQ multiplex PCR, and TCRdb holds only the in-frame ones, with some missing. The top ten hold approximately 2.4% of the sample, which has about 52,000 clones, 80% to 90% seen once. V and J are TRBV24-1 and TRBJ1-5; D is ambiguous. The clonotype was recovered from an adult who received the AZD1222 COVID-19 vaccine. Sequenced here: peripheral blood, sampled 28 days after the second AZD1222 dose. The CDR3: CATSDGYSNQPQHF. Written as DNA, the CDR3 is TGTGCCACCAGTGACGGCTATAGCAATCAGCCCCAGCATTTT.